This T cell receptor beta chain was found in a study of Ad26.COV2.S vaccination and SARS-CoV-2 variants. Looking at the study overall: Ad26.COV2.S given intramuscularly, once or twice 56 days apart.

The CDR3 consists of 15 residues. Germline V gene lookup returns CDR1 KGHSH and CDR2 LQKENI. Trimming removed 3 bases from V and 2 bases from J, with 11 bases in between. Points from the study as a whole: After vaccination, reports described spike-specific CD8+ and CD4+ T cell responses as showing substantial breadth.

Comment on this clone: Its target is unknown.

Treatment defined: around 19 received Ad26.COV2.S at low or high dose, single or two shots; several received placebo; per-sample allocation not given. Sampling occurred on day 63 after the first vaccine or placebo injection. Donor was an adult aged 18-55 years in Boston. It was Wuhan-strain SARS-CoV-2 spike that the Ad26 vaccine vector expressed. Sequencing used immunoSEQ multiplex PCR; TCRdb keeps in-frame clones, though not all of them. Seen here are a few hundred thousand clones, roughly 90% observed once, and the top ten hold 9% to 15%. The sequence was obtained from a person aged 18-65 years who received the Ad26.COV2.S COVID-19 vaccine or a placebo. The sample in question was peripheral blood, obtained in a trial of Ad26.COV2.S vaccine versus placebo. The chain employs TRBV18 and TRBJ2-4; a weak D match, TRBD1 (5 bases). CDR3 region: CASSPQAGSKNIQYF. DNA of the CDR3: TGTGCCAGCTCACCTCAGGCAGGGTCCAAAAACATTCAGTACTTC.